This T cell receptor beta chain was identified during a study of T cells in Graves' hyperthyroidism and ophthalmopathy. Findings and limits, study-wide: Among thyroid clonotypes expanded above 0.001, most also appeared in blood. It was a median 6.5 months before onset that the model predicted ophthalmopathy.

About this clonotype: What it binds is unknown.

Amplified TCR beta CDR3 regions derived from RNA transcripts. Using the HTBI primer set, a first-round RT-PCR was run on the TCR CDR3. In TCRdb, the multiplex PCR reads were re-called with MiXCR into one record per CDR3 protein. The table shows 550,000 to 800,000 distinct CDR3 sequences, with about a sixth occurring only once. The junction had 11 bases not matched to a gene; V was cut back by 1 base and J by 0 bases. The CDR3 totals 19 residues. Germline CDR1 and CDR2: SGHVS and FQNEAQ. Reasons for excluding patients were uncontrolled infection, other autoimmune disease, pregnancy or lactation. Clinical symptoms, serum thyroxine and TRAb, thyroid ultrasound and orbital computed tomography were used for the diagnoses.

The chain links TRBV7-8 to TRBJ2-1; 8 bases are shared with TRBD2. The clonotype comes from a man between 18 and 29 years old with Graves' hyperthyroidism. Sequencing was performed on blood. The CDR3 region has the DNA TGTGCCAGCAGCTTAGTCGGGGGAGCGGGAGTTGCCTCCTACAATGAGCAGTTCTTC. Translated, it gives CASSLVGGAGVASYNEQFF.